The 10 T cell receptor beta chains below were found in one sample sequenced in a study of somatic mutations in cytotoxic T cells in rheumatoid arthritis. Measured with immunoSEQ multiplex PCR; TCRdb has only the in-frame clones, and not every one. The sample has more than 25,000 clones, roughly 74% seen once. The specimen sequenced was CD8+ T cells sorted from blood. These receptors all stem from a woman younger than 30 in good health.

The chain combines TRBV2 with TRBJ2-7; 7 nucleotides match TRBD2. The trim removed 5 bases at V and 6 bases at J, leaving 13 bases unmatched. CDR1 is SNHLY, CDR2 FYNNEI, per germline. The CDR3 is made up of 15 amino acids. The CDR3 DNA reads TGTGCCAGCAGTTCTCCAACTAGCGCACGTCCCGAGCAGTACTTC. This encodes CASSSPTSARPEQYF.

J is TRBJ2-1 and V is TRBV6-5; possibly TRBD1 for D (5 bases). V gave up 2 bases and J gave up 0 bases, with 8 bases separating them. The CDR3 is 15 amino acids. CDR1 and CDR2 from the germline V gene are MNHEY and SVGAGI. The CDR3 loop is CASSYGAASYNEQFF. The CDR3 DNA follows: TGTGCCAGCAGTTACGGGGCGGCCTCCTACAATGAGCAGTTCTTC.

The V and J genes are TRBV7-3 and TRBJ1-5, with D unclear. Trimming took 5 bases from V and 3 from J, leaving 8 bases between them. Per germline, CDR1 SGHTA and CDR2 FQGTGA. The CDR3 consists of 13 residues. This CDR3 is CASSQDYNQPQHF. Written as DNA, the CDR3 is TGTGCCAGCAGCCAGGATTACAATCAGCCCCAGCATTTT.

V gene TRBV27 combines with J gene TRBJ2-1; a possible D gene is TRBD1 (5 bases). V lost 3 bases, J lost 2 bases, and 11 bases lay in between. Germline V lookup: CDR1 MNHEY, CDR2 SMNVEV (reference sequence). The CDR3 covers 15 residues. The CDR3 loop is CASSFNRGPYNEQFF. CDR3 nucleotides: TGTGCCAGCAGTTTTAATAGGGGCCCCTACAATGAGCAGTTCTTC.

This rearrangement joins TRBV2 to TRBJ2-3, with 8 bases matching TRBD2. Germline CDR1 reads SNHLY; CDR2 reads FYNNEI. The CDR3 runs 16 residues. The V and J ends lost 5 bases and 4 bases, in that order; junction bases with no gene match: 11. The CDR3 coding sequence is TGTGCCAGCAGTACAGGACTAGCCCGAGAGGCAGATACGCAGTATTTT. It encodes CASSTGLAREADTQYF.

This chain joins TRBV2 and TRBJ2-7; possibly TRBD1 or TRBD2 for D (5 bases each). Germline-derived CDR1 and CDR2 are SNHLY and FYNNEI. CDR3 length equals 15 residues. V was pared by 5 bases and J by 1 base, with 15 bases between. The CDR3 here is CASSPVRDGSYEQYV. The CDR3 coding sequence is TGTGCCAGCAGTCCAGTTCGGGACGGTTCCTACGAGCAGTACGTC.

V usage is TRBV27 and J usage is TRBJ2-7, with D perhaps matching TRBD1 (5 bases). Trimming removed 4 bases at V and 2 bases at J, with 12 bases between. Germline V gives CDR1 MNHEY, CDR2 SMNVEV (reference sequence). The CDR3 is made up of 14 amino acids. CDR3: CASSSTDQPYEQYF. The CDR3 DNA reads TGTGCCAGCAGTTCGACAGATCAACCCTACGAGCAGTACTTC.

The V and J genes are TRBV7-2 and TRBJ2-1; D gene uncertain. Per the germline V gene, CDR1 is SGHTA and CDR2 is FQGNSA. Trimming left V 1 base short and J 7 bases short, with 11 bases between. This CDR3 spans 14 amino acids. The DNA for the CDR3 is TGTGCCAGCAGCTTAGAGGTAGCAAGGAATGAGCAGTTCTTC. Residues: CASSLEVARNEQFF. The full variable domain, in which reference TRBV7-2 and TRBJ2-1 provide the parts outside the CDR3, is GAGVSQSPSNKVTEKGKDVELRCDPISGHTALYWYRQSLGQGLEFLIYFQGNSAPDKSGLPSDRFSAERTGGSVSTLTIQRTQQEDSAVYLCASSLEVARNEQFFGPGTRLTVL.

The chain couples TRBV15 to TRBJ2-1; the D gene could be TRBD1 or TRBD2 (5 bases each). V gave up 0 bases and J gave up 5 bases, with 20 bases separating them. Germline-derived CDR1 and CDR2 are LNHNV and YYDKDF (reference sequence). The CDR3 runs 18 residues. CDR3 sequence (DNA): TGTGCCACCAGCAGAGATTTCGGGGCGGCAGCGGCTCACAATGAGCAGTTCTTC. It specifies CATSRDFGAAAAHNEQFF.

The DNA of the CDR3 is TGTGCCAGCAGCCCCCCTAGCGGACACTACAATGAGCAGTTCTTC. As protein: CASSPPSGHYNEQFF. V and J are TRBV5-6 and TRBJ2-1, with TRBD2 matching 7 bases. Per germline, CDR1 SGHDT and CDR2 YYEEEE. This CDR3 has 15 amino acids. With 4 bases clipped from V and 3 bases from J, the junction kept 7 bases outside the gene matches. Using reference TRBV5-6 and TRBJ2-1 for the parts outside the CDR3, the full variable domain is DAGVTQSPTHLIKTRGQQVTLRCSPKSGHDTVSWYQQALGQGPQFIFQYYEEEERQRGNFPDRFSGHQFPNYSSELNVNALLLGDSALYLCASSPPSGHYNEQFFGPGTRLTVL.